This T cell receptor (beta chain) was found in a study of blood T cell repertoires in COVID-19 (dated by TCRdb to the early 2020s). For the study in its entirety: Collaborator samples came from the United States, Italy and Spain and covered acute and convalescent phases of COVID-19. The prospective study material was composed of cDNA or gDNA derived from T cells, B-cell-depleted T cells, or PBMCs. Subjects who had been exposed to COVID-19, were actively infected with it, or had recovered from it provided the deeply sampled blood TCRbeta repertoires that made up the dataset. The repertoires were released in a freely available public database intended as a resource for research on the immune response to SARS-CoV-2. The samples were drawn from the first 160 participants of the ongoing ImmuneRACE study and from over 950 subjects provided by 6 global collaborators. The sample metadata nearly always contained a de-identified subject ID, COVID-19 status, age in years and sex. Where HLA class I and class II types were available, the types were taken from metadata supplied by the sample provider, not from assay-based typing.

Broad study findings and their caveats: How much clinical and demographic metadata was included differed by source and by participant, and the metadata was provided uncurated.

Whole blood was collected in K2EDTA tubes by collaborating institutions according to the institutions' own protocols. For TCRbeta analysis, collaborators shipped samples in one of three forms: frozen whole blood, isolated PBMCs, or DNA extracted from either of those sample types. TCRbeta CDR3 regions were amplified from genomic DNA using the immunoSEQ Assay, a bias-controlled multiplex PCR. The paper's processing steps were these. Nucleated cell counts per sample were estimated from amplification of reference gene primers within the assay. To quantify the absolute abundance of each unique TCRbeta CDR3 rearrangement, sequence reads were collapsed and filtered. For each sample, productive Simpson clonality was calculated as the square root of Simpson's diversity index over productive rearrangements. The table was pulled from immuneACCESS by TCRdb, which kept in-frame rearrangements only. Such tables lose some clones; where checked, under half of the loss comes from unresolved V genes, and the rest has no known cause. That table supplies the V and J calls and clone size; D and trimming were determined from the DNA. This sample lists some 150,000 clones; 84% were detected once. The ten most abundant clones make up 30% to 45% of the sample.

As concerns this clone: Its cognate antigen has yet to be identified. Base-call qualities are not available, and no considerably larger clone is one nucleotide away.

The sequence derives from a human donor in a cohort sampled during active COVID-19. Sequencing was performed on peripheral blood.

The DNA sequence follows: TGCGCCAGCAGCCAAGATCGGGGGTTCACAGATACGCAGTATTTT. It encodes CASSQDRGFTDTQYF. The sequence links TRBV4-3 to TRBJ2-3; TRBD2 is a weak D gene call, 6 bases matching. Via the germline V gene, CDR1 is LGHNA and CDR2 YSLEER. There are 15 amino acids in the CDR3, from cysteine to phenylalanine inclusive. This entry keeps only the CDR3 DNA: 45 bases, framed from base 1. V and J lose 0 bases and 2 bases, and a span of 9 bases separates them.